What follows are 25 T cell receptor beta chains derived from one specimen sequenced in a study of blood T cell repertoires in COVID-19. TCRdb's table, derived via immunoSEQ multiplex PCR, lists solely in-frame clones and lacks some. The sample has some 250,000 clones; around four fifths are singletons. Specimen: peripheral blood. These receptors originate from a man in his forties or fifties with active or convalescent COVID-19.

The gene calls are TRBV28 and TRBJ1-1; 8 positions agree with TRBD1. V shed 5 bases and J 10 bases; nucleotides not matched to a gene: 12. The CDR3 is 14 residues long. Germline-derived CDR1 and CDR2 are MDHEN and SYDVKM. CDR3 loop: CASSPLQGAKAAFF. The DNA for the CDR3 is TGTGCCAGCAGTCCGCTGCAGGGGGCAAAAGCAGCTTTCTTT.

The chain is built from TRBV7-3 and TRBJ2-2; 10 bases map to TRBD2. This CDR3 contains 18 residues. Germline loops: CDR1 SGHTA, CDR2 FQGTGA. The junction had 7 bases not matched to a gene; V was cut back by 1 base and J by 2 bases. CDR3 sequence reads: CASSLNIGTSVNTGELFF. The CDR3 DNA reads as TGTGCCAGCAGCTTAAACATAGGGACTAGCGTCAACACCGGGGAGCTGTTTTTT.

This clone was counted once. The CDR3, as DNA: TGTGCCAGCAGCCCCTTGGGCCCTGGGGAGCAGTTCTTC. Translation gives CASSPLGPGEQFF. The chain couples TRBV12-3 or TRBV12-4 to TRBJ2-1, with D unresolved. V lost 6 bases and J lost 10, with 16 bases in between. This CDR3 spans 13 amino acids.

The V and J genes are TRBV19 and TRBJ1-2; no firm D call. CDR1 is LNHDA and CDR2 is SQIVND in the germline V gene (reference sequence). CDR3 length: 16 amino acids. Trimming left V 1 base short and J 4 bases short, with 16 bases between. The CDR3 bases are TGTGCCAGTAGTATAGGCAGCGTCATAAAATCCTATGGCTACACCTTC. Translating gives CASSIGSVIKSYGYTF. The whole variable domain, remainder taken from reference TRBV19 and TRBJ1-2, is DGGITQSPKYLFRKEGQNVTLSCEQNLNHDAMYWYRQDPGQGLRLIYYSQIVNDFQKGDIAEGYSVSREKKESFPLTVTSAQKNPTAFYLCASSIGSVIKSYGYTFGSGTRLTVV.

CDR3 sequence: CASSQMIGGDRLTNEQFF. The CDR3 region has the DNA TGTGCCAGCAGCCAAATGATTGGTGGGGACAGACTAACAAATGAGCAGTTCTTC. This chain joins TRBV27 and TRBJ2-1; 7 bases fit TRBD1. With V trimmed by 6 bases and J by 7 bases, 21 bases remained unmatched. Germline values: CDR1 MNHEY, CDR2 SMNVEV (reference sequence). There are 18 residues in the CDR3.

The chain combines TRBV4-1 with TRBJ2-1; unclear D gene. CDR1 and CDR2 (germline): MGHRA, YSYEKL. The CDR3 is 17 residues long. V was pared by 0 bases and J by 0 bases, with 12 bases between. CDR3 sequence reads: CASSQENEISSYNEQFF. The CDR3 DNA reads TGCGCCAGCAGCCAAGAAAATGAGATAAGCTCCTACAATGAGCAGTTCTTC.

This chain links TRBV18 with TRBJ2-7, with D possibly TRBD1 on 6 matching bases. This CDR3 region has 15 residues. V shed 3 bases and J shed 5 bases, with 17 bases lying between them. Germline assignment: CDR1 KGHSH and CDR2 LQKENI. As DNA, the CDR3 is TGTGCCAGCTCACCGAGGACCAGGGGTGCGGACGAGCAGTACTTC. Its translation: CASSPRTRGADEQYF.

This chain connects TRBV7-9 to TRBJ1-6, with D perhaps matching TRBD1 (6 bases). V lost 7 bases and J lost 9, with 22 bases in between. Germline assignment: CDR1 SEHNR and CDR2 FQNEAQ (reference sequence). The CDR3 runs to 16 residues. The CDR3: CASTKGSTGISSPLHF. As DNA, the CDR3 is TGTGCCAGCACAAAGGGGAGTACAGGGATAAGTTCACCCCTCCACTTT.

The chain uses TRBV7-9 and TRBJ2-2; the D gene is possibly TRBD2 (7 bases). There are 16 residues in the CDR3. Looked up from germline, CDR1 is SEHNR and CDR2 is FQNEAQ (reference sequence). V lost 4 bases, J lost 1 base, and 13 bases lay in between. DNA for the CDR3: TGTGCCAGCAGCTGGGGGGGGCTGCTGAACACCGGGGAGCTGTTTTTT. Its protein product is CASSWGGLLNTGELFF.

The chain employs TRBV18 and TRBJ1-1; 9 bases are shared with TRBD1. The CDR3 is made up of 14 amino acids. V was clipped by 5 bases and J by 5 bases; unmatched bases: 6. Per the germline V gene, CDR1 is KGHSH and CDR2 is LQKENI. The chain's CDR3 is CASSERTGATEAFF. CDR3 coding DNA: TGTGCCAGCTCAGAACGGACAGGGGCTACTGAAGCTTTCTTT.

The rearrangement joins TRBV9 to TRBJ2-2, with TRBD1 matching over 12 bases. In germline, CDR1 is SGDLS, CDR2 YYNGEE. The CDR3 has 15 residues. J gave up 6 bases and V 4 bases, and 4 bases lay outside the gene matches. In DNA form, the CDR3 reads TGTGCCAGCAGCCCGGGACAGGGGGCGCCCGGGGAGCTGTTTTTT. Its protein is CASSPGQGAPGELFF.

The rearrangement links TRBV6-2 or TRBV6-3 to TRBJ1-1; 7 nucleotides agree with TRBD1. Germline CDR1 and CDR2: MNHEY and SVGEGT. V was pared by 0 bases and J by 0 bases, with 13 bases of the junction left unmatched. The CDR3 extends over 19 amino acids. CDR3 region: CASSYSIVPGQYMNTEAFF. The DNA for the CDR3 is TGTGCCAGCAGTTACTCAATTGTCCCGGGACAGTATATGAACACTGAAGCTTTCTTT.

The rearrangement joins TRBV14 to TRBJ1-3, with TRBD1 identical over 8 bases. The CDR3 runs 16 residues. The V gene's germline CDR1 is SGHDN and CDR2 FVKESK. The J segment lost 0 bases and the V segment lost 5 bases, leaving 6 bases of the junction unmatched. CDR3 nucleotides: TGTGCCAGCAGCACATGGACAGGGATCTCTGGAAACACCATATATTTT. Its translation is CASSTWTGISGNTIYF. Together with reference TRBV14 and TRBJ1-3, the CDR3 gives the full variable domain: EAGVTQFPSHSVIEKGQTVTLRCDPISGHDNLYWYRRVMGKEIKFLLHFVKESKQDESGMPNNRFLAERTGGTYSTLKVQPAELEDSGVYFCASSTWTGISGNTIYFGEGSWLTVV.

The CDR3 DNA reads as TGTGCCAGTATTCTCGGGAATCGAGAAACTGAAGCTTTCTTT. It codes for CASILGNRETEAFF. The chain recombines TRBV19 with TRBJ1-1; D gene uncertain. CDR1 and CDR2 (germline): LNHDA, SQIVND (reference sequence). Trimming cost V 7 bases and J 5 bases, with 17 bases left between them. This CDR3 is built from 14 residues.

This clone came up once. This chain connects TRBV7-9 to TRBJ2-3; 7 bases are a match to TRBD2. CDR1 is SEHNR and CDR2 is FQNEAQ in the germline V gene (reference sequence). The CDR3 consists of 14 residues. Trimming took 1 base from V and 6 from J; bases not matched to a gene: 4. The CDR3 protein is CASSLELRGDTQYF. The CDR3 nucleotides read TGTGCCAGCAGCTTAGAGCTGCGGGGGGATACGCAGTATTTT.

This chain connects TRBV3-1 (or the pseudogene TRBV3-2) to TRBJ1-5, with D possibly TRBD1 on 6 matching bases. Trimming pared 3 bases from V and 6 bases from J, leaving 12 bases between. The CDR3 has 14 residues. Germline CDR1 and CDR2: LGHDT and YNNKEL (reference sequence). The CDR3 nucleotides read TGTGCCAGCAGCCACGGACAGTGGAGTCAGCCCCAGCATTTT. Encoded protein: CASSHGQWSQPQHF.

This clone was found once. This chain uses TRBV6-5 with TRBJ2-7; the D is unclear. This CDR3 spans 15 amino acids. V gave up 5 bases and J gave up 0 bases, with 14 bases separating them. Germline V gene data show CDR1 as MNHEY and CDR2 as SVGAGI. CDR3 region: CASSPTASTSYEQYF. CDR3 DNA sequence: TGTGCCAGCAGTCCTACCGCTAGTACCTCCTACGAGCAGTACTTC.

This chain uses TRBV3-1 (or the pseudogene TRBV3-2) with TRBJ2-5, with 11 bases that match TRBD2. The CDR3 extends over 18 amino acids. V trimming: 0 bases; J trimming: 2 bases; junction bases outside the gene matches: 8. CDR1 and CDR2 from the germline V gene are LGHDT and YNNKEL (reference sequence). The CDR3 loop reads CASSQDLGLAGGQETQYF. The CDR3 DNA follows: TGTGCCAGCAGCCAAGATCTTGGTCTAGCGGGGGGTCAAGAGACCCAGTACTTC.

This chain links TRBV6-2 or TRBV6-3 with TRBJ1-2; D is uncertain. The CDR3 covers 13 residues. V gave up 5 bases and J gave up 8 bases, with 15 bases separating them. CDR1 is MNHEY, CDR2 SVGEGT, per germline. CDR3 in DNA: TGTGCCAGCAGTCCACGAGGAGAGATGGGCTACACCTTC. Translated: CASSPRGEMGYTF.

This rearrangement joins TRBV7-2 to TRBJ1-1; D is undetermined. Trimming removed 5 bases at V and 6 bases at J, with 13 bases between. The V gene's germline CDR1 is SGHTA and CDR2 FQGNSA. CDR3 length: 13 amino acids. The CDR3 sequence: CASSLSPQSEAFF. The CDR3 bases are TGTGCCAGCAGCCTTAGCCCGCAGTCTGAAGCTTTCTTT. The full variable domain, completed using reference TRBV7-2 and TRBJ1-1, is GAGVSQSPSNKVTEKGKDVELRCDPISGHTALYWYRQSLGQGLEFLIYFQGNSAPDKSGLPSDRFSAERTGGSVSTLTIQRTQQEDSAVYLCASSLSPQSEAFFGQGTRLTVV.

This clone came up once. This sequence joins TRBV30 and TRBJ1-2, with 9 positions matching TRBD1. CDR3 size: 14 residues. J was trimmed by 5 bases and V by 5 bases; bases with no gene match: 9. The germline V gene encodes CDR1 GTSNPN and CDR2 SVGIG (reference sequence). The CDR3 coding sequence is TGTGCCTGGTTTGCCCAACAGGGGGCATATGGCTACACCTTC. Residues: CAWFAQQGAYGYTF.

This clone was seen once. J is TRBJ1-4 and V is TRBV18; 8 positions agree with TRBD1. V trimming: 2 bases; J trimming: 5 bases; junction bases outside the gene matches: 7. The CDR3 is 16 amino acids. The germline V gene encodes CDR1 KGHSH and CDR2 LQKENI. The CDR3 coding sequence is TGTGCCAGCTCACCAGGTTCAGGGGGCCGCAATGAAAAACTGTTTTTT. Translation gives CASSPGSGGRNEKLFF.

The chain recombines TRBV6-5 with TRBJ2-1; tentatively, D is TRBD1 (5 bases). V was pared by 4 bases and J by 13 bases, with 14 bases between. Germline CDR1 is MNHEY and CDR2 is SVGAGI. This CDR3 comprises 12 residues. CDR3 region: CASSWSGASQFF. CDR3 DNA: TGTGCCAGCAGTTGGTCTGGGGCCAGCCAGTTCTTC.

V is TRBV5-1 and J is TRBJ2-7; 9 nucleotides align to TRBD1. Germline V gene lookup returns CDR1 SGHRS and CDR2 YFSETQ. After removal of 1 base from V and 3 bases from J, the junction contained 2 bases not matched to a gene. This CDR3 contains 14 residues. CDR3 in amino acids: CASSLLGQGYEQYF. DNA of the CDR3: TGCGCCAGCAGCTTGTTGGGACAGGGCTACGAGCAGTACTTC.

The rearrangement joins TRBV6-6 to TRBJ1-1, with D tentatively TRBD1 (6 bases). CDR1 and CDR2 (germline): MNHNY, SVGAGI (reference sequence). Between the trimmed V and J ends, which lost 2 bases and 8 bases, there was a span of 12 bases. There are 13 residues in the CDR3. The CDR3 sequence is CASSYSQGSEAFF. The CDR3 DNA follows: TGTGCCAGCAGTTACAGCCAGGGGTCAGAAGCTTTCTTT.